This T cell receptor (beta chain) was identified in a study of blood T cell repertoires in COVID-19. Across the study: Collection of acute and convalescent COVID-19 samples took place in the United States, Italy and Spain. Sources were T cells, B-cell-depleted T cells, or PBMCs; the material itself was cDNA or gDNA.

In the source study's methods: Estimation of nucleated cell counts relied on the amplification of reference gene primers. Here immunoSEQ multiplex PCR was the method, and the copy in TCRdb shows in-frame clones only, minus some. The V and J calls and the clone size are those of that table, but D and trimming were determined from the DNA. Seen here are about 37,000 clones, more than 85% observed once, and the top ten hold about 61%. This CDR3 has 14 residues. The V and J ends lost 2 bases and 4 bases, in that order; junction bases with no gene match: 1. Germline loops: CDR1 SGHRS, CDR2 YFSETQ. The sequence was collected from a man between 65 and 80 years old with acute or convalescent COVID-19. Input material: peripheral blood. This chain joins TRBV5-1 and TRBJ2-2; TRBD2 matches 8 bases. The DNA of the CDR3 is TGCGCCAGCAGCTTCCTAGCGGGCACCGGGGAGCTGTTTTTT. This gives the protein CASSFLAGTGELFF. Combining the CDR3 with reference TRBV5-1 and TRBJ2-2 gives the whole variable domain KAGVTQTPRYLIKTRGQQVTLSCSPISGHRSVSWYQQTPGQGLQFLFEYFSETQRNKGNFPGRFSGRQFSNSRSEMNVSTLELGDSALYLCASSFLAGTGELFFGEGSRLTVL.